This entry lists 10 T cell receptor beta chains sequenced from one sample in a study of cytomegalovirus exposure and HLA in healthy donors. Primers for the PCR totalled 60 Vbeta and 13 Jbeta. This table comes from immunoSEQ multiplex PCR, and its TCRdb copy is limited to in-frame clones, with some not included. Among 140,000 or so clones listed, roughly 82% were seen once. The sample was PBMCs. These receptors were obtained from a male donor in good health and CMV-seronegative.

The CDR3 nucleotides are TGCGCCAGCAGCCAAGGGAGGGCCCGCTCTGGGGCCAACGTCCTGACTTTC. It encodes CASSQGRARSGANVLTF. The V gene is TRBV4-1, the J gene TRBJ2-6; TRBD2 might be the D (6 bases). Trimming left V 1 base short and J 0 bases short, with 10 bases between. Germline V gives CDR1 MGHRA, CDR2 YSYEKL. This CDR3 is built from 17 residues.

The genes are TRBV6-1 and TRBJ2-7; 7 positions agree with TRBD1. With 4 bases clipped from V and 5 bases from J, the junction kept 5 bases outside the gene matches. The CDR3 spans 13 residues. Looked up from germline, CDR1 is MNHNS and CDR2 is SASEGT. In nucleotides, the CDR3 is TGTGCCAGCAGTGGACAGGGATGGCACGAGCAGTACTTC. It specifies CASSGQGWHEQYF.

This rearrangement joins TRBV25-1 to TRBJ1-1; 10 bases are a match to TRBD1. CDR3 length equals 17 residues. The V gene end was trimmed by 0 bases and the J gene end by 7 bases; junction bases not matched to a gene: 11. Germline V CDR1 and CDR2: MGHDK, SYGVNS. DNA for the CDR3: TGTGCCAGCAGTGAATATGAGGGGACAGGGGATGGGGGTGAAGCTTTCTTT. Translating it yields CASSEYEGTGDGGEAFF.

The rearrangement links TRBV7-9 to TRBJ1-3; D is unclear. The CDR3 is made up of 15 amino acids. V was pared by 1 base and J by 1 base, with 8 bases between. The germline V gene encodes CDR1 SEHNR and CDR2 FQNEAQ (reference sequence). The CDR3 sequence: CASSLVPRSGNTIYF. Written as DNA, the CDR3 is TGTGCCAGCAGCTTAGTCCCCAGGTCTGGAAACACCATATATTTT.

V is TRBV18 and J is TRBJ1-1; TRBD1 agrees at 7 bases. Germline values: CDR1 KGHSH, CDR2 LQKENI. V lost 4 bases to trimming and J lost 4 bases; unmatched junction nucleotides: 0. The CDR3 is made up of 12 amino acids. The CDR3 bases are TGTGCCAGCTCACGACAGGGCACTGAAGCTTTCTTT. Amino acids: CASSRQGTEAFF.

This sequence joins TRBV6-6 and TRBJ2-7; D may be TRBD2 (5 bases). Germline V gene sequence: CDR1 MNHNY, CDR2 SVGAGI (reference sequence). The V gene lost 2 bases and the J gene lost 3 bases, with 14 bases spanning the gap. The CDR3 extends over 15 amino acids. The CDR3 DNA reads TGTGCCAGCAGTTACAAGACTGGAGGCGTCTACGAGCAGTACTTC. Its translation is CASSYKTGGVYEQYF.

V is TRBV5-1 and J is TRBJ1-4; 9 bases are shared with TRBD1. This CDR3 contains 16 residues. Germline V gene sequence: CDR1 SGHRS, CDR2 YFSETQ. J gave up 7 bases and V 0 bases, and 7 bases lay outside the gene matches. The chain's CDR3 is CASSLDSQGAGEKLFF. As DNA, the CDR3 is TGCGCCAGCAGCTTGGACTCACAGGGGGCCGGTGAAAAACTGTTTTTT.

This clone has just one count. The rearrangement uses TRBV28 and TRBJ1-3; weak D call: TRBD1 (6 bases). V was cut by 10 bases and J by 2 bases, with 15 bases left in between. The CDR3 is 14 amino acids. Germline CDR1 is MDHEN and CDR2 is SYDVKM. The CDR3 sequence: CATRDAGAGNTIYF. CDR3 sequence (DNA): TGTGCCACCCGCGATGCAGGGGCTGGAAACACCATATATTTT.

Worth noting for this clone: A junction end diverges from the germline sequence, so it may reflect a read error. The chain is built from TRBV5-1 and TRBJ1-2; TRBD1 matches at 8 bases. CDR1 SGHRS and CDR2 YFSETQ come from the germline V gene. CDR3 size: 14 residues. CDR3 protein: CVSSTRTGIGGYTF. CDR3 nucleotides: TGCGTCAGCAGCACCCGGACAGGGATCGGTGGCTACACCTTC.

The chain uses TRBV4-1 and TRBJ1-5; possible D gene TRBD1, 5 bases. V was trimmed by 4 bases and J by 6 bases, leaving 13 bases between them. There are 14 residues in the CDR3. CDR1 is MGHRA, CDR2 YSYEKL, per germline. As DNA, the CDR3 is TGCGCCAGCAGCCCATGGGCAGGGCTTCAGCCCCAGCATTTT. This encodes CASSPWAGLQPQHF.